The clone carrying this TCR beta chain turned up a few times. Antigen: not known. The CDR3 runs 16 residues. In germline, CDR1 is LNHNV, CDR2 YYDKDF (reference sequence). V was shortened by 0 bases and J by 2 bases, with 12 bases between the two germline ends. TCRdb recomputed calls from the 5' RACE reads with MiXCR, one row per CDR3 protein. The table records approximately 550,000 distinct CDR3 sequences, under 25% of them present only once. This specimen belongs to a study of T cells after yellow fever vaccination. Study in general: Some fractions had low cell numbers, and these were prepared with SMART-Seq v4 Ultra Low Input. Overall study findings and caveats: The booster response re-showed most primary clones: approximately 95% CD4, 88% CD8. A secondary response was less intense yet reached its peak sooner, at day 5 versus 15. FACS-sorted repertoires could contain abundant clonotypes contaminating from the bulk population.

This receptor was identified in a man aged 30 to 39 who received the YFV17D yellow fever vaccine. The sample consisted of PBMCs, taken 15 days after the yellow fever booster vaccination. This chain uses TRBV15 with TRBJ2-3; D gene ambiguous. For the CDR3, the DNA is TGTGCCACCAGCAGAGAAACCCTGGGGTTCACAGATACGCAGTATTTT. This encodes CATSRETLGFTDTQYF. Based on the CDR3 plus reference TRBV15 and TRBJ2-3, the full variable domain is DAMVIQNPRYQVTQFGKPVTLSCSQTLNHNVMYWYQQKSSQAPKLLFHYYDKDFNNEADTPDNFQSRRPNTSFCFLDIRSPGLGDTAMYLCATSRETLGFTDTQYFGPGTRLTVL.